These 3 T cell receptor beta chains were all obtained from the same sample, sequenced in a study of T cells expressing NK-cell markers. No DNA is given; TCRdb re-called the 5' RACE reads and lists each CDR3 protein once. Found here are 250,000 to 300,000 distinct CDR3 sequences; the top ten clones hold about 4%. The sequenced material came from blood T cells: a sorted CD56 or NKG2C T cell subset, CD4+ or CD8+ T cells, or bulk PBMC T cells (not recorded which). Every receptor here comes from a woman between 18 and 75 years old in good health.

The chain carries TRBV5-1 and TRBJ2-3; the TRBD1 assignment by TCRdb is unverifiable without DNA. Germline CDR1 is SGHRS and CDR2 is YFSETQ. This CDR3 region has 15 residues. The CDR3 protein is CASSLSPPTTDTQYF.

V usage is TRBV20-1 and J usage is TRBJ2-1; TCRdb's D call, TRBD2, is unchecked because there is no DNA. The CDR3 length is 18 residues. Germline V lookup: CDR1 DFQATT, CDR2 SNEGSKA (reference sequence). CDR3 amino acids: CSARDSELAGHRINEQFF.

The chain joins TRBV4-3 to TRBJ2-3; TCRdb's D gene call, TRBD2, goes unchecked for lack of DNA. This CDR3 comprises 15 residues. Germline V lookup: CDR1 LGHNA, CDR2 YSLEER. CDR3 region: CASSQISGITDTQYF.